This T cell receptor beta chain is from a study of blood T cell repertoires in COVID-19. Study as a whole: The United States, Italy and Spain supplied acute and convalescent COVID-19 samples.

This CDR3 is 17 amino acids long. Germline values: CDR1 SGHNT, CDR2 YYREEE (reference sequence). With V trimmed by 1 base and J by 8 bases, 9 bases remained unmatched. Authors' methods: Reference gene primer amplification yielded estimated nucleated cell counts. Sequencing was performed with immunoSEQ multiplex PCR; in TCRdb, only in-frame clones are kept and a portion is missing. Clone size and V and J calls were adopted from that table, with D and trimming inferred from the DNA. The sample contains under 110,000 clones, approximately 89% of which appear only once. The sequence was collected from a woman aged 25 to 45 with acute or convalescent COVID-19. Input material: peripheral blood. J is TRBJ2-1 and V is TRBV5-4, with TRBD2 identical over 13 bases. CDR3 sequence reads: CASSLMALAGGPDEQFF. The CDR3 bases are TGTGCCAGCAGCTTGATGGCACTAGCGGGGGGGCCGGATGAGCAGTTCTTC.